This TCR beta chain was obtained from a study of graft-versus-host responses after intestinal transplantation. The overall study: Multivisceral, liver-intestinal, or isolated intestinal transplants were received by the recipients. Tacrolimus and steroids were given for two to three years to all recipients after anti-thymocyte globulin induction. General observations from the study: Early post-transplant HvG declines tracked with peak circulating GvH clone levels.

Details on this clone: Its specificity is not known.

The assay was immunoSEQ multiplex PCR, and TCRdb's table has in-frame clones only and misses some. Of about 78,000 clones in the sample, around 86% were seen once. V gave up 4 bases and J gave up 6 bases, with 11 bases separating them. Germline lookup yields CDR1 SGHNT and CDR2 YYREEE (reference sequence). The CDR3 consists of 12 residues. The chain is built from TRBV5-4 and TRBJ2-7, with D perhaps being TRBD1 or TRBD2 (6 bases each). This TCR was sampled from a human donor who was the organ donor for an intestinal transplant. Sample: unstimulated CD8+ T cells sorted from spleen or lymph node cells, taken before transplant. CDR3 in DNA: TGTGCCAGCAGCCTGGGGGGCCTCGAGCAGTACTTC. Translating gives CASSLGGLEQYF.